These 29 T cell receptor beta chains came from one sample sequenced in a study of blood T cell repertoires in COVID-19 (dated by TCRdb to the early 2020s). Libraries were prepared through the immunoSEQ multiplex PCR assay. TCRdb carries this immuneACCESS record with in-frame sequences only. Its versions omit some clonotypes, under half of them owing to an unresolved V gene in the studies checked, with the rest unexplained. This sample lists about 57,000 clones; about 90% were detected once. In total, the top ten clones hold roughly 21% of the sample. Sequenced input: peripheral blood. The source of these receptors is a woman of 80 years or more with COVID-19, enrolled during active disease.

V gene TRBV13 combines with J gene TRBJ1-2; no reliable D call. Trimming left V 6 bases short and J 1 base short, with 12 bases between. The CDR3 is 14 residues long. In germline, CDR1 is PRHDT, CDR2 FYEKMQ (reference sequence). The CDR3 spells CASSRPGVNYGYTF. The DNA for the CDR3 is TGTGCCAGCAGTCGACCCGGGGTTAACTATGGCTACACCTTC.

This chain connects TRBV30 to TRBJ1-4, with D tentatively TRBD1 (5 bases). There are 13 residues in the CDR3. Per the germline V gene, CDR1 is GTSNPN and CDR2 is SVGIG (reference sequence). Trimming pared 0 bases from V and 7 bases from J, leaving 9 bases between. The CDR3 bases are TGTGCCTGGAGTGTATTAGGGGCTGAAAAACTGTTTTTT. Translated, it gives CAWSVLGAEKLFF.

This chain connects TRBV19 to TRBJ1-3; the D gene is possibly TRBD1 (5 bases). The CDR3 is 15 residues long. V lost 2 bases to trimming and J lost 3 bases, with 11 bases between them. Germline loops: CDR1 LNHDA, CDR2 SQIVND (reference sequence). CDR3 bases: TGTGCCAGTAGTATACAGGGTTCGTATGGAAACACCATATATTTT. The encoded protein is CASSIQGSYGNTIYF.

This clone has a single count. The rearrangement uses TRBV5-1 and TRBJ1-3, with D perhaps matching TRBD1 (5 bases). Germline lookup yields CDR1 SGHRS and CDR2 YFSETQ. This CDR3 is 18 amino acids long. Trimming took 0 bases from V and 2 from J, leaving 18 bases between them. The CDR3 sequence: CASSLGPTGGATGNTIYF. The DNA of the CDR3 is TGCGCCAGCAGCTTGGGCCCCACGGGGGGAGCGACTGGAAACACCATATATTTT.

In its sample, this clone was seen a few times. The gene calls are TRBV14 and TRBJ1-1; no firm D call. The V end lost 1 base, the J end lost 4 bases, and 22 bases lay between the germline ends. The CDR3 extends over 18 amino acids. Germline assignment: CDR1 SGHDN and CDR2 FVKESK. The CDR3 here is CASSQVPFGSERSTEAFF. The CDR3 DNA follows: TGTGCCAGCAGCCAAGTTCCCTTCGGCAGCGAAAGGAGCACTGAAGCTTTCTTT.

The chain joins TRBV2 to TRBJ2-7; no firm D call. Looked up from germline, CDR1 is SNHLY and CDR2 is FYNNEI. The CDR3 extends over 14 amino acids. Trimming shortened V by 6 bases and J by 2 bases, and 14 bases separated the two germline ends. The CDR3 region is CASRSQAIPYEQYF. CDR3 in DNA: TGTGCCAGCAGGAGTCAGGCAATCCCCTACGAGCAGTACTTC.

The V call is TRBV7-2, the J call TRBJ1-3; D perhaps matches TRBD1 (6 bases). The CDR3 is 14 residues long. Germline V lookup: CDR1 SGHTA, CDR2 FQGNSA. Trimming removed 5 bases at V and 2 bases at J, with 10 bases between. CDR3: CASSTGKAGNTIYF. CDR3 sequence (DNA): TGTGCCAGCAGCACAGGGAAGGCTGGAAACACCATATATTTT.

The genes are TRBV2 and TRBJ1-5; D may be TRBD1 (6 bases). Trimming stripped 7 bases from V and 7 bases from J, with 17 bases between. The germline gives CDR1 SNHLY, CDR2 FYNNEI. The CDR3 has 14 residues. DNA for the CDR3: TGTGCCAGCACTATTGCAGGGGTCGGGCAGCCCCAGCATTTT. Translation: CASTIAGVGQPQHF. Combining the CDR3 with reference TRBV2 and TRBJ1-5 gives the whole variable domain EPEVTQTPSHQVTQMGQEVILRCVPISNHLYFYWYRQILGQKVEFLVSFYNNEISEKSEIFDDQFSVERPDGSNFTLKIRSTKLEDSAMYFCASTIAGVGQPQHFGDGTRLSIL.

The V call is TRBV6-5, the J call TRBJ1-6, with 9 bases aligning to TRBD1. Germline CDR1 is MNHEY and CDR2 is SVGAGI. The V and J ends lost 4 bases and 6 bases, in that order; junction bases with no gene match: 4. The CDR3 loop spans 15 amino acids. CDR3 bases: TGTGCCAGCAGTTCACAGGGGGCAGGTAATTCACCCCTCCACTTT. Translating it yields CASSSQGAGNSPLHF.

The CDR3 sequence is CAISEGQPGEKLFF. The CDR3 region has the DNA TGTGCCATCAGTGAGGGACAGCCTGGGGAAAAACTGTTTTTT. The V and J genes are TRBV10-3 and TRBJ1-4, with a tentative D call TRBD1 (6 bases). This CDR3 spans 14 amino acids. With 2 bases removed from V and 8 bases from J, the gap between germline ends came to 12 bases. The V gene's germline CDR1 is ENHRY and CDR2 SYGVKD.

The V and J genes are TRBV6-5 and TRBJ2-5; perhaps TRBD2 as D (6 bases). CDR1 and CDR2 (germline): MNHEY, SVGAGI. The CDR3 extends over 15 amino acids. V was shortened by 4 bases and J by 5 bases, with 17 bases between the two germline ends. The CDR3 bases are TGTGCCAGCAGTTCAGCGGGCCTCGGTCAGGAGACCCAGTACTTC. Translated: CASSSAGLGQETQYF.

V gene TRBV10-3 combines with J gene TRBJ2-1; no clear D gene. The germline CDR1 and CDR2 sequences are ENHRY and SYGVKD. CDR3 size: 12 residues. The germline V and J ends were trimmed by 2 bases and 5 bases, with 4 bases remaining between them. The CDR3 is CAISERDNEQFF. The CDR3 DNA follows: TGTGCCATCAGTGAGAGAGACAATGAGCAGTTCTTC.

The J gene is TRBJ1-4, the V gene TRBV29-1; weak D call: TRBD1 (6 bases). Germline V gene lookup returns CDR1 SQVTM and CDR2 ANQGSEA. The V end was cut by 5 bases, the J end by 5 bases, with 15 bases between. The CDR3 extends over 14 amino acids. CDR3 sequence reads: CSVKSGQGNEKLFF. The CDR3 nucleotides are TGCAGCGTTAAATCGGGACAAGGAAATGAAAAACTGTTTTTT.

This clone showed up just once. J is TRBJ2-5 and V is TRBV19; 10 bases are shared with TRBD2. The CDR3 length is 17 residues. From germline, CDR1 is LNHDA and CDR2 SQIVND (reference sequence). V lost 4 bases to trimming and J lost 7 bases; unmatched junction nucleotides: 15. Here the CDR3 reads CASSTRSSGTSDGTQYF. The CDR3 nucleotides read TGTGCCAGTAGTACGAGATCTTCCGGGACTAGCGATGGGACCCAGTACTTC.

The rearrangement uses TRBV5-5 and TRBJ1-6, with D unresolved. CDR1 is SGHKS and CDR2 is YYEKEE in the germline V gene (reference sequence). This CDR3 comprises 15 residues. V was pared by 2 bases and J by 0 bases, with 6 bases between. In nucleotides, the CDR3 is TGTGCCAGCAGCTTTAGCGGCTCCTATAATTCACCCCTCCACTTT. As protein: CASSFSGSYNSPLHF.

The CDR3 region is CASSFPRAGTDTQYF. CDR3 nucleotides: TGTGCCAGCAGCTTTCCAAGGGCGGGTACAGATACGCAGTATTTT. The rearrangement uses TRBV7-2 and TRBJ2-3; TRBD2 is a possible D gene (5 bases). V was pared by 3 bases and J by 3 bases, with 13 bases between. Germline V gives CDR1 SGHTA, CDR2 FQGNSA. The CDR3 has 15 residues.

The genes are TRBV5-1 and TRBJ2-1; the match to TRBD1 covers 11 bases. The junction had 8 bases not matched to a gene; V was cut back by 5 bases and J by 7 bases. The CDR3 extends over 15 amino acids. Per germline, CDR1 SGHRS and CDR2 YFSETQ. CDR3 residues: CASRTGTGGYNEQFF. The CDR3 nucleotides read TGCGCCAGCAGGACCGGGACAGGGGGGTATAATGAGCAGTTCTTC.

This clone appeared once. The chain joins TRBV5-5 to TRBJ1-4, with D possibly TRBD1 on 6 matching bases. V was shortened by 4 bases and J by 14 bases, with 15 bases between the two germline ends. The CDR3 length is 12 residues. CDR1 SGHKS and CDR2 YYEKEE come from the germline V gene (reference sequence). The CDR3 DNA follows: TGTGCCAGCAGCGGAATAGGACAGATCCTGTTTTTT. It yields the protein CASSGIGQILFF. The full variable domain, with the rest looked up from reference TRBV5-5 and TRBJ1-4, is DAGVTQSPTHLIKTRGQQVTLRCSPISGHKSVSWYQQVLGQGPQFIFQYYEKEERGRGNFPDRFSARQFPNYSSELNVNALLLGDSALYLCASSGIGQILFFGSGTQLSVL.

For the CDR3, the DNA is TGTGCTAGTGGTTTCCCCCGGCCTAGCGGGGTTGACGAGCAGTACTTC. It codes for CASGFPRPSGVDEQYF. J is TRBJ2-7 and V is TRBV12-5, with TRBD2 matching 9 bases. CDR1 is LGHNT and CDR2 is FRNRAP in the germline V gene. The length of the CDR3 is 16 residues. J lost 5 bases, V lost 3 bases, and 11 bases had no gene match.

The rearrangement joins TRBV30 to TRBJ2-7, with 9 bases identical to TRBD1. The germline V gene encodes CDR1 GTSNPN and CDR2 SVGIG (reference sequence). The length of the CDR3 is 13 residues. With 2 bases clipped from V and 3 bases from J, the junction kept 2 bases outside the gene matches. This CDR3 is CAWSPGQGYEQYF. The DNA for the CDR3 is TGTGCCTGGAGTCCGGGACAGGGCTACGAGCAGTACTTC.

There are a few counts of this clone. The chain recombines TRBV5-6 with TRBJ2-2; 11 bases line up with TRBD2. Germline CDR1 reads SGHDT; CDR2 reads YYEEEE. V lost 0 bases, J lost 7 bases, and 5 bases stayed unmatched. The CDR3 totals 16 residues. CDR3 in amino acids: CASSLGTSGFGGELFF. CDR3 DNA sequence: TGTGCCAGCAGCTTGGGGACTAGCGGGTTTGGCGGGGAGCTGTTTTTT.

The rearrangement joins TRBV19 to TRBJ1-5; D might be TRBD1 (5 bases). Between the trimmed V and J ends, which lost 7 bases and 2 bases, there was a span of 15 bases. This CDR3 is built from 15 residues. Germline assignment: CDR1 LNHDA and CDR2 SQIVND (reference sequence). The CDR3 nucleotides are TGTGCCAGTACCATCCTAGGGGTTGGCAATCAGCCCCAGCATTTT. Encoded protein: CASTILGVGNQPQHF.

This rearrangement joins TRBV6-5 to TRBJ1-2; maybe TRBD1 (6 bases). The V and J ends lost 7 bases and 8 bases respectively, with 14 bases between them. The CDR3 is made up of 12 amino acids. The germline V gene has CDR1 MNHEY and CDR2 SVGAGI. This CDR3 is CASMGGANGYTF. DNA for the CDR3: TGTGCCAGCATGGGGGGGGCAAACGGCTACACCTTC.

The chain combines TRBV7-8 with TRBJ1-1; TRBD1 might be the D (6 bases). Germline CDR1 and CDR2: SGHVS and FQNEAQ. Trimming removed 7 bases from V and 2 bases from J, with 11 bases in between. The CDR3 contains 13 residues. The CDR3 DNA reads TGTGCCAGCAAGTGGACAGTTAACACTGAAGCTTTCTTT. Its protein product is CASKWTVNTEAFF.

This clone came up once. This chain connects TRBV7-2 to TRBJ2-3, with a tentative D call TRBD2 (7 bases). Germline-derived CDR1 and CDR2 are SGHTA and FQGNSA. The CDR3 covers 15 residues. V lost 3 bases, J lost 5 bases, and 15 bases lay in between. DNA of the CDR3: TGTGCCAGCAGCTTCTTGGGGGGGGCTCAAGATACGCAGTATTTT. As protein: CASSFLGGAQDTQYF. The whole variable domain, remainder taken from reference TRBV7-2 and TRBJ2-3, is GAGVSQSPSNKVTEKGKDVELRCDPISGHTALYWYRQSLGQGLEFLIYFQGNSAPDKSGLPSDRFSAERTGGSVSTLTIQRTQQEDSAVYLCASSFLGGAQDTQYFGPGTRLTVL.

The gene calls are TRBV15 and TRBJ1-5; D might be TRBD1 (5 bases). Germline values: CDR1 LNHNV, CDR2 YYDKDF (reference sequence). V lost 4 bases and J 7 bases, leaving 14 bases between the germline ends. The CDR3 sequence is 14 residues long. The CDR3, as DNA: TGTGCCACCAGCACCCGACAGACAGCCCAGCCCCAGCATTTT. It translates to CATSTRQTAQPQHF.

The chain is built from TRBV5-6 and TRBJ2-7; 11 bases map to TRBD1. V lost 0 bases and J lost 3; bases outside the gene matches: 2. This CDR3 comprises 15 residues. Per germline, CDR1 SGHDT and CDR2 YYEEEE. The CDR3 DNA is TGTGCCAGCAGCTTGGTTGGGACAGGGGGCTACGAGCAGTACTTC. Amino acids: CASSLVGTGGYEQYF.

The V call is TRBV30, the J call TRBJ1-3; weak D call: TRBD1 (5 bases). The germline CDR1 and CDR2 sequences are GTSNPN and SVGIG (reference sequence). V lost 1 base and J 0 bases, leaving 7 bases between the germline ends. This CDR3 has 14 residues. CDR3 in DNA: TGTGCCTGGAGTGAAGGGGCCTCTGGAAACACCATATATTTT. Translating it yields CAWSEGASGNTIYF. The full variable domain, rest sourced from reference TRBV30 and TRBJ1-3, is SQTIHQWPATLVQPVGSPLSLECTVEGTSNPNLYWYRQAAGRGLQLLFYSVGIGQISSEVPQNLSASRPQDRQFILSSKKLLLSDSGFYLCAWSEGASGNTIYFGEGSWLTVV.

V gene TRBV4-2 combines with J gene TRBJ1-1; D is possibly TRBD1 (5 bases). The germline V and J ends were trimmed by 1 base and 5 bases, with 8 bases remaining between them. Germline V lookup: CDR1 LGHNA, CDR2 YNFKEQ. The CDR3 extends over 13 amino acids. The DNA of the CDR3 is TGTGCCAGCAGCCAAGTGGGGGGGACTGAAGCTTTCTTT. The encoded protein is CASSQVGGTEAFF.